The next 10 T cell receptor beta chains were all read from a single sample in a study of shared clonotypes between healthy human individuals. The repertoire was sequenced with immunoSEQ multiplex PCR; TCRdb's copy has only in-frame clones and lacks some. The table includes roughly 720,000 clones, around 90% detected once. The source material was memory CD8+ T cells from PBMCs. Subset described: CD45RO+ cells pooled with CCR7-negative TemRA cells. The receptors originated from a young man in good health. Some clones in this sample may be carry-over from other donors' samples.

V is TRBV14 and J is TRBJ1-1; perhaps TRBD1 as D (5 bases). V lost 8 bases, J lost 2 bases, and 12 bases lay in between. Germline V lookup: CDR1 SGHDN, CDR2 FVKESK. The CDR3 covers 13 residues. The CDR3: CASLAGVNTEAFF. CDR3 in DNA: TGTGCCAGCTTAGCGGGGGTTAACACTGAAGCTTTCTTT.

The rearrangement joins TRBV13 to TRBJ2-5; 10 bases line up with TRBD2. Germline CDR1 reads PRHDT; CDR2 reads FYEKMQ (reference sequence). This CDR3 is 13 amino acids long. The ends lost 11 bases at V and 5 bases at J; junction bases unmatched: 8. CDR3 protein: CAGAPSGSETQYF. The CDR3 nucleotides are TGTGCCGGGGCCCCTAGCGGGAGTGAGACCCAGTACTTC.

The chain employs TRBV28 and TRBJ2-5; D remains ambiguous. CDR3 size: 19 residues. With 2 bases removed from V and 1 base from J, the gap between germline ends came to 23 bases. CDR1 is MDHEN and CDR2 is SYDVKM in the germline V gene. The CDR3 is CASSLGRQGASRVQETQYF. As DNA, the CDR3 is TGTGCCAGCAGTTTAGGCCGGCAAGGCGCCTCCCGGGTCCAAGAGACCCAGTACTTC.

The chain links TRBV5-1 to TRBJ2-1; D perhaps matches TRBD1 (6 bases). Germline V gene sequence: CDR1 SGHRS, CDR2 YFSETQ. The ends were cut back, 0 bases at V and 0 bases at J, with 10 bases in the middle. The CDR3 is 16 amino acids. The CDR3 spells CASSLDTGSSYNEQFF. CDR3 in DNA: TGCGCCAGCAGCTTGGATACAGGGAGCTCCTACAATGAGCAGTTCTTC. Filled out from reference TRBV5-1 and TRBJ2-1, the complete variable domain reads KAGVTQTPRYLIKTRGQQVTLSCSPISGHRSVSWYQQTPGQGLQFLFEYFSETQRNKGNFPGRFSGRQFSNSRSEMNVSTLELGDSALYLCASSLDTGSSYNEQFFGPGTRLTVL.

The gene calls are TRBV9 and TRBJ2-2, with D uncertain. The CDR3 loop spans 13 amino acids. Trimming took 1 base from V and 4 from J, leaving 5 bases between them. Germline CDR1 SGDLS, CDR2 YYNGEE. The CDR3: CASSVYGTGELFF. CDR3 sequence (DNA): TGTGCCAGCAGCGTATATGGCACCGGGGAGCTGTTTTTT.

The rearrangement uses TRBV5-6 and TRBJ2-5; 9 bases are shared with TRBD1. After removal of 2 bases from V and 4 bases from J, the junction contained 3 bases not matched to a gene. Per the germline V gene, CDR1 is SGHDT and CDR2 is YYEEEE. The CDR3 sequence is 14 residues long. CDR3 sequence reads: CASSLTGGGETQYF. CDR3 coding DNA: TGTGCCAGCAGCTTAACAGGGGGCGGAGAGACCCAGTACTTC.

This clone was seen once. The chain recombines TRBV4-1 with TRBJ1-5, with D tentatively TRBD1 (6 bases). The ends were cut back, 5 bases at V and 0 bases at J, with 11 bases in the middle. The CDR3 extends over 15 amino acids. Germline V gene lookup returns CDR1 MGHRA and CDR2 YSYEKL. The CDR3 region has the DNA TGCGCCAGCAGCTCTCAAGGGGGTAGCAATCAGCCCCAGCATTTT. Protein: CASSSQGGSNQPQHF.

The chain has TRBV6-5 and TRBJ2-7; possibly TRBD2 for D (5 bases). This CDR3 comprises 16 residues. Germline CDR1 MNHEY, CDR2 SVGAGI. V was shortened by 0 bases and J by 3 bases, with 15 bases between the two germline ends. CDR3 region: CASSYSPRTWNYEQYF. CDR3 DNA: TGTGCCAGCAGTTACTCTCCGCGGACTTGGAACTACGAGCAGTACTTC.

The chain couples TRBV11-2 to TRBJ1-2, with a weak D call TRBD1 (5 bases). Germline V gives CDR1 SGHAT, CDR2 FQNNGV. This CDR3 is 14 amino acids long. V was shortened by 5 bases and J by 6 bases, with 16 bases between the two germline ends. The CDR3 reads CASSHTGTLNGYTF. CDR3 coding DNA: TGTGCCAGCAGCCACACCGGGACCCTAAATGGCTACACCTTC.

The CDR3 DNA reads as TGTGCCAGCAGTTGGGGACTAGCGGGAGCAGATACGCAGTATTTT. This codes for CASSWGLAGADTQYF. The V and J genes are TRBV6-1 and TRBJ2-3; 14 nucleotides line up with TRBD2. Germline V gives CDR1 MNHNS, CDR2 SASEGT. Unmatched junction bases numbered 2, after V lost 5 bases and J lost 4 bases. CDR3 size: 15 residues.